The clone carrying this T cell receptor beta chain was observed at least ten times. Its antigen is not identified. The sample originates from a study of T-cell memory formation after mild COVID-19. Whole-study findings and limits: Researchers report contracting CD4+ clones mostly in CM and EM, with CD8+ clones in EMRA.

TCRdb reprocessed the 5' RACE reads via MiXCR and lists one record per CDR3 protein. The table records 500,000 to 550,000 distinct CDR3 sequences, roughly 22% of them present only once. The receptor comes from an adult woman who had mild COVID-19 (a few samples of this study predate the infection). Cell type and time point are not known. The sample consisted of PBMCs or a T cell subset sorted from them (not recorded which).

This CDR3 is CASSYKSGYEQYF. For the CDR3, the DNA is TGTGCCAGCAGTTATAAGAGCGGCTACGAGCAGTACTTC. V gene TRBV27 combines with J gene TRBJ2-7, with D possibly matching TRBD2 (5 bases). The CDR3 runs to 13 residues. Between the trimmed V and J ends, which lost 4 bases and 3 bases, there was a span of 10 bases. Germline V gives CDR1 MNHEY, CDR2 SMNVEV (reference sequence).